These 7 T cell receptor beta chains share one sample of origin, sequenced in a study of blood T cell repertoires in COVID-19. Measured with immunoSEQ multiplex PCR; TCRdb has only the in-frame clones, and not every one. The sample includes about 250,000 clones, around nine tenths of them seen just once. What was sequenced was peripheral blood. The receptors here all came from a woman between 40 and 50 years old who had recovered from COVID-19.

The DNA for the CDR3 is TGCACCAGCAGCCGGACTAGCGGGGGGGCACGGGAGACCCAGTACTTC. Protein sequence: CTSSRTSGGARETQYF. The gene calls are TRBV1 and TRBJ2-5; the tabulated D call, TRBD2, remains unverified against the DNA. TRBV1 is annotated as a pseudogene. The CDR3 has 16 residues.

The chain combines TRBV4-1 with TRBJ2-7, with 8 bases identical to TRBD2. The germline CDR1 and CDR2 sequences are MGHRA and YSYEKL. This CDR3 has 17 amino acids. V lost 0 bases, J lost 2 bases, and 9 bases stayed unmatched. The CDR3 DNA reads TGCGCCAGCAGCCAAGATGTTGAGACTAGCGTCACCTACGAGCAGTACTTC. Residues: CASSQDVETSVTYEQYF.

The CDR3 loop is CASSIYPNTEAFF. The CDR3 DNA reads as TGTGCCAGTAGTATATATCCGAACACTGAAGCTTTCTTT. The gene calls are TRBV19 and TRBJ1-1; no clear D. Germline values: CDR1 LNHDA, CDR2 SQIVND (reference sequence). V shed 2 bases and J shed 1 base, with 5 bases lying between them. The CDR3 has 13 residues.

The CDR3 nucleotides are TGTGCCTGGAGAGGACAGTTTAATTCACCCCTCCACTTT. Residues: CAWRGQFNSPLHF. This chain joins TRBV30 and TRBJ1-6; D possibly corresponds to TRBD1 (6 bases). The V and J ends lost 3 bases and 6 bases respectively, with 9 bases between them. CDR1 and CDR2 from the germline V gene are GTSNPN and SVGIG (reference sequence). This CDR3 spans 13 amino acids. The full variable domain, its missing parts supplied by reference TRBV30 and TRBJ1-6, is SQTIHQWPATLVQPVGSPLSLECTVEGTSNPNLYWYRQAAGRGLQLLFYSVGIGQISSEVPQNLSASRPQDRQFILSSKKLLLSDSGFYLCAWRGQFNSPLHFGNGTRLTVT.

The rearrangement joins TRBV19 to TRBJ2-3; 10 bases agree with TRBD2. The CDR3 has 19 amino acids. Losses at the gene ends were 3 bases for V and 0 bases for J; bases not matched to a gene: 12. Looked up from germline, CDR1 is LNHDA and CDR2 is SQIVND (reference sequence). The CDR3 sequence: CASSIFGAGGLRSTDTQYF. As DNA, the CDR3 is TGTGCCAGTAGTATTTTCGGAGCGGGAGGGCTTCGTAGCACAGATACGCAGTATTTT.

This clone was observed once. The gene calls are TRBV7-2 and TRBJ2-2; the match to TRBD2 covers 12 bases. The junction had 4 bases not matched to a gene; V was cut back by 3 bases and J by 8 bases. Looked up from germline, CDR1 is SGHTA and CDR2 is FQGNSA. The CDR3 contains 15 residues. DNA for the CDR3: TGTGCCAGCAGCTTCGGACTAGCGGGGTCGGGGGAGCTGTTTTTT. Translated: CASSFGLAGSGELFF.

The chain has TRBV5-6 and TRBJ2-5; 7 bases map to TRBD2. This CDR3 spans 15 amino acids. In germline, CDR1 is SGHDT, CDR2 YYEEEE. V was pared by 0 bases and J by 7 bases, with 9 bases of the junction left unmatched. The CDR3 loop reads CASSLEPSGPGTQYF. As DNA, the CDR3 is TGTGCCAGCAGCTTGGAACCTAGCGGCCCGGGGACCCAGTACTTC.